The sample holds a few counts of the clone carrying this T cell receptor beta chain. As yet, its antigen is unknown. Healthy Caucasian donors formed the entire cohort. The data belong to a study of identical twins. Template switching created a universal primer site, and the cDNA included unique molecular identifiers. Each CDR3 protein gets one entry after TCRdb re-called the 5' RACE reads with MiXCR. The sample shows 1.5 million to 2 million distinct CDR3 sequences, less than 40% of them seen only once. Findings and caveats of the study: There was an excess of low generation probability in the out-of-frame alpha sequences that twins shared.

The sequence came from a newborn girl in good health. The material sequenced was cord blood.

The DNA for the CDR3 is TGCAGTGCTAGAGGGTCGGAAGAGACCCAGTACTTC. Amino acid sequence: CSARGSEETQYF. V and J are TRBV20-1 and TRBJ2-5; D is undetermined. CDR3 length: 12 residues. Germline CDR1 reads DFQATT; CDR2 reads SNEGSKA (reference sequence). Between the trimmed V and J ends, which lost 1 base and 3 bases, there was a span of 6 bases.